The 25 T cell receptor beta chains listed next were all sequenced from one sample in a study of cytomegalovirus exposure and HLA in healthy donors. 13 Jbeta primers and 60 Vbeta primers were used for the PCR. Profiling relied on immunoSEQ multiplex PCR, and the TCRdb table lists in-frame clones only, not all of them. Here the sample table reports about 170,000 clones. The sample comprised PBMCs. These receptors were obtained from a woman between 18 and 29 years old in good health and CMV-seropositive.

The chain carries TRBV30 and TRBJ1-2; 8 nucleotides match TRBD1. CDR3 length: 15 residues. V was pared by 1 base and J by 4 bases, with 8 bases of the junction left unmatched. Germline CDR1 reads GTSNPN; CDR2 reads SVGIG (reference sequence). This chain's CDR3 is CAWSAPGQATYGYTF. CDR3 coding DNA: TGTGCCTGGAGTGCTCCGGGACAGGCCACCTATGGCTACACCTTC.

The rearrangement uses TRBV19 and TRBJ2-1; the D is unclear. V was cut by 4 bases and J by 15 bases, with 13 bases left in between. This CDR3 spans 11 amino acids. Germline V CDR1 and CDR2: LNHDA, SQIVND (reference sequence). The CDR3: CASSNLPKVFF. CDR3 sequence (DNA): TGTGCCAGTAGTAACCTACCCAAAGTGTTCTTC.

V gene TRBV27 combines with J gene TRBJ2-7; D is perhaps TRBD2 (5 bases). V lost 3 bases to trimming and J lost 1 base, with 13 bases between them. The CDR3 covers 15 residues. CDR1 is MNHEY and CDR2 is SMNVEV in the germline V gene (reference sequence). As DNA, the CDR3 is TGTGCCAGCAGTTTTGACCGGGGTGGGTCCTACGAGCAGTACTTC. This codes for CASSFDRGGSYEQYF.

This chain connects TRBV2 to TRBJ1-6, with 7 bases identical to TRBD1. Germline CDR1 reads SNHLY; CDR2 reads FYNNEI. V dropped 2 bases and J dropped 7; count of bases not matched to a gene: 5. This CDR3 is built from 15 residues. CDR3 DNA sequence: TGTGCCAGCAGTGAAAGGGGGCGTCAAAATTCACCCCTCCACTTT. Amino acids: CASSERGRQNSPLHF.

The chain carries TRBV10-3 and TRBJ2-5; D unresolved. In germline, CDR1 is ENHRY, CDR2 SYGVKD. Trimming stripped 2 bases from V and 4 bases from J, with 8 bases between. CDR3 length equals 13 residues. The CDR3 DNA is TGTGCCATCAGTGAGGTGGCTAGAGAGACCCAGTACTTC. It codes for CAISEVARETQYF.

The V and J genes are TRBV18 and TRBJ1-1; the D gene is possibly TRBD1 (6 bases). V shed 1 base and J shed 0 bases, with 12 bases lying between them. The germline CDR1 and CDR2 sequences are KGHSH and LQKENI. The CDR3 runs 16 residues. This chain's CDR3 is CASSPQGQPMNTEAFF. The CDR3 nucleotides are TGTGCCAGCTCACCACAAGGACAGCCTATGAACACTGAAGCTTTCTTT.

This chain connects TRBV30 to TRBJ2-2; possibly TRBD2 for D (6 bases). V gave up 0 bases and J gave up 7 bases, with 9 bases separating them. The CDR3 has 13 residues. Germline V lookup: CDR1 GTSNPN, CDR2 SVGIG (reference sequence). CDR3 DNA sequence: TGTGCCTGGAGTGTTTTCGGGGGCGGGGAGCTGTTTTTT. This gives the protein CAWSVFGGGELFF.

The chain uses TRBV29-1 and TRBJ1-1; possible D gene TRBD1, 6 bases. The ends were cut back, 0 bases at V and 7 bases at J, with 12 bases in the middle. This CDR3 has 13 residues. In germline, CDR1 is SQVTM, CDR2 ANQGSEA. CDR3 protein: CSVEEGGAGEAFF. In DNA form, the CDR3 reads TGCAGCGTTGAAGAAGGGGGGGCGGGTGAAGCTTTCTTT.

The V call is TRBV4-3, the J call TRBJ1-6, with a weak D call TRBD1 (5 bases). The CDR3 extends over 14 amino acids. CDR1 and CDR2 (germline): LGHNA, YSLEER. Between the trimmed V and J ends, which lost 1 base and 6 bases, there was a span of 7 bases. DNA of the CDR3: TGCGCCAGCAGCCAAGGACAGATTAATTCACCCCTCCACTTT. This codes for CASSQGQINSPLHF.

DNA for the CDR3: TGTGCCAGCAGCGTCATACAGAGCACTGAAGCTTTCTTT. It yields the protein CASSVIQSTEAFF. The rearrangement uses TRBV6-1 and TRBJ1-1; D remains unclear. The germline gives CDR1 MNHNS, CDR2 SASEGT. Trimming left V 6 bases short and J 4 bases short, with 12 bases between. CDR3 length equals 13 residues.

V is TRBV7-9 and J is TRBJ2-7; 7 nucleotides align to TRBD2. The CDR3 consists of 14 residues. V was clipped by 0 bases and J by 3 bases; unmatched bases: 2. CDR1 and CDR2 (germline): SEHNR, FQNEAQ (reference sequence). CDR3 nucleotide sequence: TGTGCCAGCAGCTTAGCGGGGGGGAGCTACGAGCAGTACTTC. The encoded protein is CASSLAGGSYEQYF.

The rearrangement joins TRBV6-1 to TRBJ2-5; TRBD2 agrees at 14 bases. The J call is uncertain, as TRBJ2-7 better fits the DNA end. This CDR3 contains 13 residues. CDR1 and CDR2 (germline): MNHNS, SASEGT. CDR3 sequence reads: CASGTSGGYEQYF. Here the CDR3 DNA reads TGTGCCAGCGGGACTAGCGGGGGCTACGAGCAGTACTTC.

This rearrangement joins TRBV2 to TRBJ2-5, with 12 bases matching TRBD2. After removal of 8 bases from V and 3 bases from J, the junction contained 7 bases not matched to a gene. The germline CDR1 and CDR2 sequences are SNHLY and FYNNEI. The CDR3 loop spans 15 amino acids. For the CDR3, the DNA is TGTGCCAGCTGGCTAGCGGGGGGGCCAGAAGAGACCCAGTACTTC. This encodes CASWLAGGPEETQYF.

The V gene is TRBV7-6, the J gene TRBJ2-2; TRBD1 matches at 9 bases. V was pared by 4 bases and J by 5 bases, with 5 bases of the junction left unmatched. CDR3 length: 15 residues. Looked up from germline, CDR1 is SGHVS and CDR2 is FNYEAQ. The DNA of the CDR3 is TGTGCCAGCAGCTCGGGACAGGGTCTTACCGGGGAGCTGTTTTTT. It translates to CASSSGQGLTGELFF.

The V and J genes are TRBV20-1 and TRBJ2-1; D might be TRBD1 (5 bases). V dropped 6 bases and J dropped 8 bases, with 11 bases sitting between them. This CDR3 spans 11 amino acids. The V gene's germline CDR1 is DFQATT and CDR2 SNEGSKA (reference sequence). CDR3 DNA sequence: TGCAGTGCCGCAGGGTCCCATGAGCAGTTCTTC. Protein: CSAAGSHEQFF.

The chain has TRBV7-8 and TRBJ2-7; 9 bases are a match to TRBD2. Germline-derived CDR1 and CDR2 are SGHVS and FQNEAQ. The CDR3 totals 14 residues. V lost 1 base, J lost 5 bases, and 3 bases stayed unmatched. CDR3 nucleotide sequence: TGTGCCAGCAGCTTAGTAGCGGGAGTTCACGAGCAGTACTTC. This gives the protein CASSLVAGVHEQYF. Full variable domain (outside the CDR3, taken from reference TRBV7-8 and TRBJ2-7): GAGVSQSPRYKVAKRGQDVALRCDPISGHVSLFWYQQALGQGPEFLTYFQNEAQLDKSGLPSDRFFAERPEGSVSTLKIQRTQQEDSAVYLCASSLVAGVHEQYFGPGTRLTVT.

The chain combines TRBV12-5 with TRBJ2-5; D call uncertain. The CDR3 consists of 15 residues. V was pared by 4 bases and J by 3 bases, with 15 bases between. Germline V gene sequence: CDR1 LGHNT, CDR2 FRNRAP. The CDR3 loop is CASGSSLTGEETQYF. CDR3 bases: TGTGCTAGTGGTTCATCCCTGACTGGAGAAGAGACCCAGTACTTC.

This chain links TRBV7-9 with TRBJ2-5; 9 bases match TRBD2. Germline loops: CDR1 SEHNR, CDR2 FQNEAQ (reference sequence). Losses at the gene ends were 5 bases for V and 9 bases for J; bases not matched to a gene: 16. The CDR3 is made up of 16 amino acids. DNA of the CDR3: TGTGCCAGCAGCCCGTTCCTGGCGGGAGGGCCCAGGGCCCAGTACTTC. Protein sequence: CASSPFLAGGPRAQYF.

This rearrangement joins TRBV12-5 to TRBJ2-6, with no clear D. The germline V gene has CDR1 LGHNT and CDR2 FRNRAP. With 7 bases removed from V and 0 bases from J, the gap between germline ends came to 4 bases. This CDR3 comprises 13 residues. In nucleotides, the CDR3 is TGTGCTAGTGCCCTCTCTGGGGCCAACGTCCTGACTTTC. Its protein is CASALSGANVLTF.

The chain recombines TRBV5-6 with TRBJ1-4; tentative D call: TRBD1 (5 bases). Between the trimmed V and J ends, which lost 5 bases and 3 bases, there was a span of 17 bases. CDR1 and CDR2 from the germline V gene are SGHDT and YYEEEE. The CDR3 runs 16 residues. This CDR3 is CASSINVAGPNEKLFF. CDR3 bases: TGTGCCAGCAGTATAAATGTGGCAGGGCCTAATGAAAAACTGTTTTTT.

This chain joins TRBV5-1 and TRBJ1-2; a weak D match, TRBD1 (5 bases). Trimming stripped 6 bases from V and 8 bases from J, with 20 bases between. CDR3 length: 14 residues. Germline-derived CDR1 and CDR2 are SGHRS and YFSETQ. This chain's CDR3 is CASNMGQGTRGYTF. The DNA for the CDR3 is TGCGCCAGCAACATGGGGCAGGGCACGAGAGGCTACACCTTC.

This rearrangement joins TRBV7-9 to TRBJ1-4, with D tentatively TRBD1 (5 bases). V was shortened by 0 bases and J by 8 bases, with 10 bases between the two germline ends. Germline CDR1 reads SEHNR; CDR2 reads FQNEAQ (reference sequence). The length of the CDR3 is 14 residues. DNA of the CDR3: TGTGCCAGCAGCTTAGCCAGGGAAGGGGAAAAACTGTTTTTT. Translating it yields CASSLAREGEKLFF.

The gene calls are TRBV27 and TRBJ1-1; D is perhaps TRBD1 (6 bases). Germline lookup yields CDR1 MNHEY and CDR2 SMNVEV (reference sequence). V was pared by 2 bases and J by 5 bases, with 15 bases between. The CDR3 loop spans 15 amino acids. This CDR3 is CASSLKAGVGTEAFF. The CDR3 nucleotides read TGTGCCAGCAGTTTAAAAGCAGGGGTTGGGACTGAAGCTTTCTTT.

The V call is TRBV5-4, the J call TRBJ2-3; 8 nucleotides line up with TRBD1. The V and J ends lost 2 bases and 2 bases, in that order; junction bases with no gene match: 4. Germline values: CDR1 SGHNT, CDR2 YYREEE (reference sequence). CDR3 size: 15 residues. The chain's CDR3 is CASSLTGGTTDTQYF. CDR3 nucleotides: TGTGCCAGCAGCTTAACAGGGGGAACCACAGATACGCAGTATTTT.

The chain couples TRBV7-2 to TRBJ2-2; 12 nucleotides match TRBD2. With V trimmed by 1 base and J by 5 bases, 5 bases remained unmatched. The length of the CDR3 is 17 residues. Germline V CDR1 and CDR2: SGHTA, FQGNSA. CDR3 in DNA: TGTGCCAGCAGCTTAGGCCTAGCGGGAGGGCCAACCGGGGAGCTGTTTTTT. This translates into CASSLGLAGGPTGELFF.